Sequencing of this T cell receptor beta chain was carried out in a study of T cell repertoires in cytomegalovirus infection. Overall study context: Based on public TCR beta signatures, there were indications of CMV infection and of a matching HLA type.

This clonotype showed up just a few times. No antigen is known for it. Using its own MiXCR run on the reads, TCRdb lists one record per CDR3 protein. Found here are hundreds of thousands of distinct CDR3 sequences, approximately 40% of them singletons; the top ten hold around 2.8%. The study, taken as a whole, reports: It was HLA-C-restricted CMV-specific TCR beta clonotypes that dominated the response ex vivo.

This CDR3 is built from 17 residues. V trimming: 2 bases; J trimming: 6 bases; junction bases outside the gene matches: 10. Germline V gene data show CDR1 as SEHNR and CDR2 as FQNEAQ (reference sequence). The chain is built from TRBV7-9 and TRBJ2-3; 11 nucleotides agree with TRBD2. This TCR came from a human donor in good health (CMV status not recorded). Some clones in this sample may be carry-over from other donors' samples. The sample taken for sequencing was PBMCs. The CDR3 spells CASSLMGLADIGDTQYF. For the CDR3, the DNA is TGTGCCAGCAGCTTAATGGGACTAGCGGATATAGGGGATACGCAGTATTTT.